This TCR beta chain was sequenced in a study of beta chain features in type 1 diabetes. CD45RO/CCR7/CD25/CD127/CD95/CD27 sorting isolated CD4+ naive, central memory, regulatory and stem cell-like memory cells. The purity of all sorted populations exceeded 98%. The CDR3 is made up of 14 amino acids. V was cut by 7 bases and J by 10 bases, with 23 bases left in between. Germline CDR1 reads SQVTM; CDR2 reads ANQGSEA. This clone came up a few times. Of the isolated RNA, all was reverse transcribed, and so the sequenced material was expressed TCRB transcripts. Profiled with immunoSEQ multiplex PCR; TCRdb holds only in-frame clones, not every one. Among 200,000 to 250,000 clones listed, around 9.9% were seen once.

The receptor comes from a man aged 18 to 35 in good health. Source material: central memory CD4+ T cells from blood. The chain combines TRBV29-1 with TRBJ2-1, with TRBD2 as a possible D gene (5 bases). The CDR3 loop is CSARGDGYNDEQFF. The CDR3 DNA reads TGCAGCGCCCGGGGTGACGGATACAATGACGAGCAGTTCTTC.